Listed below are T cell receptor beta chains from one sample, sequenced in a study of technical replicates of blood from a few donors. The assay was immunoSEQ multiplex PCR, and TCRdb's table has in-frame clones only and misses some. Among roughly 90,000 clones, around 96% were seen once, and the ten largest hold 0.24%. The sequenced sample was T cells isolated from PBMCs. The receptors shown here come from a human donor in good health. The CDR3 runs from the conserved cysteine through the conserved F or W. The order of the fields is clone size, V gene, D gene, J gene, CDR3 DNA, CDR3 protein. A D gene is named only where the DNA matches it firmly. Where a row states a size, it is once, few, many or the class of an expanded clone; other rows omit it.

abundance: .
v_gene: TRBV14
d_gene: .
j_gene: TRBJ2-2
CDR3nt: TGTGCCAGCAGACTTAACACCGGGGAGCTGTTTTTT
CDR3aa: CASRLNTGELFF

abundance: .
v_gene: TRBV9
d_gene: .
j_gene: TRBJ1-2
CDR3nt: TGTGCCAGCAGCGTAGAAGGGACAAGGACTAACTATGGCTACACCTTC
CDR3aa: CASSVEGTRTNYGYTF

abundance: once
v_gene: TRBV29-1
d_gene: .
j_gene: TRBJ2-3
CDR3nt: TGCAGCGCCGGGTGGGATACGCAGTATTTT
CDR3aa: CSAGWDTQYF

abundance: .
v_gene: TRBV28
d_gene: .
j_gene: TRBJ1-2
CDR3nt: TGTGCCAGCAGTACGGACAGAGATGGCTACACCTTC
CDR3aa: CASSTDRDGYTF

abundance: once
v_gene: TRBV2
d_gene: .
j_gene: TRBJ1-5
CDR3nt: TGTGCCAGCAGTGCGCAGGGGATCAATCAGCCCCAGCATTTT
CDR3aa: CASSAQGINQPQHF

abundance: .
v_gene: TRBV11-3
d_gene: TRBD2
j_gene: TRBJ2-2
CDR3nt: TGTGCCAGCAGCCCGAGGACTAGCGGAGTCCCCGGGGAGCTGTTTTTT
CDR3aa: CASSPRTSGVPGELFF

abundance: .
v_gene: TRBV7-9
d_gene: .
j_gene: TRBJ2-1
CDR3nt: TGTGCCAGCAGACTAGACGGGAATGAGCAGTTCTTC
CDR3aa: CASRLDGNEQFF

abundance: .
v_gene: TRBV18
d_gene: TRBD1
j_gene: TRBJ2-7
CDR3nt: TGTGCCAGCTCACCACAGGGGGCGGACGAGCAGTACTTC
CDR3aa: CASSPQGADEQYF

abundance: .
v_gene: TRBV27
d_gene: .
j_gene: TRBJ2-2
CDR3nt: TGTGCCAGCAGTTTTGGGCAGGGAATTTCCACCGGGGAGCTGTTTTTT
CDR3aa: CASSFGQGISTGELFF

abundance: .
v_gene: TRBV4-1
d_gene: .
j_gene: TRBJ1-3
CDR3nt: TGCGCCAGCAGCCAAGGGCGCACAGTGACCTCTGGAAACACCATATATTTT
CDR3aa: CASSQGRTVTSGNTIYF

abundance: .
v_gene: TRBV4-2
d_gene: .
j_gene: TRBJ2-7
CDR3nt: TGTGCCAGCAGCCAAGATGGTGGCAGCTCCTACGAGCAGTACTTC
CDR3aa: CASSQDGGSSYEQYF

abundance: once
v_gene: TRBV6-6
d_gene: .
j_gene: TRBJ1-5
CDR3nt: TGTGCCAGCAGGGGCGGGTATAGCAATCAGCCCCAGCATTTT
CDR3aa: CASRGGYSNQPQHF

abundance: .
v_gene: TRBV6-4
d_gene: TRBD2
j_gene: TRBJ2-3
CDR3nt: TGTGCCAGCAGGCCCCAGCGGGAGTCAGATACGCAGTATTTT
CDR3aa: CASRPQRESDTQYF

abundance: once
v_gene: TRBV7-2
d_gene: .
j_gene: TRBJ1-5
CDR3nt: TGTGCCAGCAGCTTCTTGGCAAATCAGCCCCAGCATTTT
CDR3aa: CASSFLANQPQHF

abundance: .
v_gene: TRBV29-1
d_gene: TRBD1
j_gene: TRBJ2-2
CDR3nt: TGCAGCGTTGTGTCGTTGTTTGGACAGGGGGCGCCCGGGGAGCTGTTTTTT
CDR3aa: CSVVSLFGQGAPGELFF

abundance: .
v_gene: TRBV5-4
d_gene: .
j_gene: TRBJ1-6
CDR3nt: TGTGCCAGCAGCCTAGGCTATAATTCACCCCTCCACTTT
CDR3aa: CASSLGYNSPLHF

abundance: .
v_gene: TRBV18
d_gene: .
j_gene: TRBJ1-3
CDR3nt: TGTGCCAGCTCACTGTATGCCGGGATCCTCGGGAACACCATATATTTT
CDR3aa: CASSLYAGILGNTIYF

abundance: few
v_gene: TRBV5-1
d_gene: .
j_gene: TRBJ1-1
CDR3nt: TGCGCCAGCAGCCGTACAGGTGAGAACACTGAAGCTTTCTTT
CDR3aa: CASSRTGENTEAFF

abundance: .
v_gene: TRBV19
d_gene: .
j_gene: TRBJ1-3
CDR3nt: TGTGCCAGCGGGCCGAACACAGGGCCCTCTGGAAACACCATATATTTT
CDR3aa: CASGPNTGPSGNTIYF

abundance: .
v_gene: TRBV5-1
d_gene: .
j_gene: TRBJ1-4
CDR3nt: TGCGCCAGCAGCTTGGCGGCGGGCGGCCCTCGCAATAGGGTTGAAAAACTGTTTTTT
CDR3aa: CASSLAAGGPRNRVEKLFF

abundance: once
v_gene: TRBV7-9
d_gene: .
j_gene: TRBJ1-4
CDR3nt: TGTGCCAGCAGCCCGGGAGTGGGGAAGGCGATAGAAAAACTGTTTTTT
CDR3aa: CASSPGVGKAIEKLFF

abundance: .
v_gene: TRBV28
d_gene: TRBD1
j_gene: TRBJ1-1
CDR3nt: TGTGCCAGCAGTTTAGGGGACAGGGAGGAGACTGAAGCTTTCTTT
CDR3aa: CASSLGDREETEAFF

abundance: .
v_gene: TRBV27
d_gene: TRBD1
j_gene: TRBJ1-2
CDR3nt: TGTGCCAGCAGTTTGGCCCGCGGGACAGGGACGGTCGGCTACACCTTC
CDR3aa: CASSLARGTGTVGYTF

abundance: .
v_gene: TRBV2
d_gene: TRBD2
j_gene: TRBJ2-3
CDR3nt: TGTGCCAGCAGTGAACTAGCGGGATCAGATACGCAGTATTTT
CDR3aa: CASSELAGSDTQYF

abundance: .
v_gene: TRBV11-3
d_gene: TRBD2
j_gene: TRBJ2-1
CDR3nt: TGTGCCAGCAGCTTAGTAGCGGGAGGGGTCAATGAGCAGTTCTTC
CDR3aa: CASSLVAGGVNEQFF

abundance: .
v_gene: TRBV27
d_gene: TRBD1
j_gene: TRBJ2-7
CDR3nt: TGTGCCAGCAGCCATCCGGGACAGGGGGCTGTCGTTAACTTC
CDR3aa: CASSHPGQGAVVNF

abundance: .
v_gene: TRBV28
d_gene: .
j_gene: TRBJ2-7
CDR3nt: TGTGCCAGCAGGGAGAGCGGGTCCCATTACGAGCAGTACTTC
CDR3aa: CASRESGSHYEQYF

abundance: .
v_gene: TRBV19
d_gene: .
j_gene: TRBJ2-5
CDR3nt: TGTGCCAGTAGCCCAGTGTGGGCGCAAGAGACCCAGTACTTC
CDR3aa: CASSPVWAQETQYF

abundance: .
v_gene: TRBV4-1
d_gene: .
j_gene: TRBJ2-7
CDR3nt: TGCGCCAGCAGCCAAGCACAGGTCTCCTACGAGCAGTACTTC
CDR3aa: CASSQAQVSYEQYF

abundance: few
v_gene: TRBV30
d_gene: TRBD1
j_gene: TRBJ1-1
CDR3nt: TGTGCCTGGAGTGTACAGTCCACGACAGGGGGAGGAAACACTGAAGCTTTCTTT
CDR3aa: CAWSVQSTTGGGNTEAFF

abundance: .
v_gene: TRBV27
d_gene: .
j_gene: TRBJ2-3
CDR3nt: TGTGCCAGCAGTTTAGACGGGACTGTACGAAGCACAGATACGCAGTATTTT
CDR3aa: CASSLDGTVRSTDTQYF

abundance: .
v_gene: TRBV4-1
d_gene: TRBD2
j_gene: TRBJ2-1
CDR3nt: TGCGCCAGCAGCCAAGTTCCTAGCGGGGGGGACAATGAGCAGTTCTTC
CDR3aa: CASSQVPSGGDNEQFF

abundance: .
v_gene: TRBV5-1
d_gene: .
j_gene: TRBJ2-7
CDR3nt: TGCGCCAGCAGCCCGTTCCGTTCAGGCGAGCAGTACTTC
CDR3aa: CASSPFRSGEQYF

abundance: .
v_gene: TRBV27
d_gene: .
j_gene: TRBJ2-7
CDR3nt: TGTGCCAGCAGTTTAATTGGCGGATCCGAGGACGAGCAGTACTTC
CDR3aa: CASSLIGGSEDEQYF

abundance: .
v_gene: TRBV5-4
d_gene: TRBD1
j_gene: TRBJ2-1
CDR3nt: TGTGCCAGCAGCCTTGACAGGGGCTATTCGGACCGGTTCTTC
CDR3aa: CASSLDRGYSDRFF

abundance: .
v_gene: TRBV14
d_gene: .
j_gene: TRBJ2-2
CDR3nt: TGTGCCAGCAGCCAAGACGCTAGCGCAACCCGGGTCACCGGGGAGCTGTTTTTT
CDR3aa: CASSQDASATRVTGELFF

abundance: .
v_gene: TRBV9
d_gene: TRBD2
j_gene: TRBJ2-3
CDR3nt: TGTGCCAGCAGCGTAGCTACGAGGACTAGCGGGAGAAAAATTACGCAGTATTTT
CDR3aa: CASSVATRTSGRKITQYF

abundance: .
v_gene: TRBV28
d_gene: .
j_gene: TRBJ2-7
CDR3nt: TGTGCCAGTGACAGCGCCTACGAGCAGTACTTC
CDR3aa: CASDSAYEQYF

abundance: .
v_gene: TRBV7-9
d_gene: .
j_gene: TRBJ2-7
CDR3nt: TGTGCCAGCAGCTTGCCGGCGGGTGGCTACGAGCAGTACTTC
CDR3aa: CASSLPAGGYEQYF

abundance: .
v_gene: TRBV6-5
d_gene: .
j_gene: TRBJ2-1
CDR3nt: TGTGCCAGCAGGCGGACGGCGCTGCGGGGCAATGAGCAGTTCTTC
CDR3aa: CASRRTALRGNEQFF

abundance: .
v_gene: TRBV11-2
d_gene: TRBD2
j_gene: TRBJ2-7
CDR3nt: TGTGCCAGCAGCTCTTTAGCGGGGAAGGACGGATACGAGCAGTACTTC
CDR3aa: CASSSLAGKDGYEQYF

abundance: .
v_gene: TRBV6-5
d_gene: TRBD1
j_gene: TRBJ2-1
CDR3nt: TGTGCCAGCAGTCCTGGACAGGGCAGTATTAATGAGCAGTTCTTC
CDR3aa: CASSPGQGSINEQFF

abundance: .
v_gene: TRBV7-7
d_gene: .
j_gene: TRBJ2-5
CDR3nt: TGTGCCAGCAGCTTAGGCGGACAAGAGACCCAGTACTTC
CDR3aa: CASSLGGQETQYF

abundance: .
v_gene: TRBV7-9
d_gene: .
j_gene: TRBJ1-1
CDR3nt: TGTGCCAGCAGCTTAGCACAGGGCACTGAAGCTTTCTTT
CDR3aa: CASSLAQGTEAFF

abundance: .
v_gene: TRBV5-4
d_gene: TRBD2
j_gene: TRBJ2-7
CDR3nt: TGTGCCAGCAGCTTCACCGGGGGGGGCTACGAGCAGTACTTC
CDR3aa: CASSFTGGGYEQYF

abundance: .
v_gene: TRBV11-2
d_gene: TRBD2
j_gene: TRBJ2-7
CDR3nt: TGTGCCAGCAGCTCGGATCGACTAGCGGGAGGCTACGAGCAGTACTTC
CDR3aa: CASSSDRLAGGYEQYF

abundance: once
v_gene: TRBV5-4
d_gene: TRBD2
j_gene: TRBJ2-3
CDR3nt: TGTGCCAGCAGCTCGGGACTAGCGGGAGGGTCAGATACGCAGTATTTT
CDR3aa: CASSSGLAGGSDTQYF

abundance: .
v_gene: TRBV5-1
d_gene: TRBD2
j_gene: TRBJ2-5
CDR3nt: TGCGCCAGCAGCGTAGGACTAGCGGGGAATAGTCAAGAGACCCAGTACTTC
CDR3aa: CASSVGLAGNSQETQYF

abundance: .
v_gene: TRBV11-2
d_gene: TRBD2
j_gene: TRBJ2-3
CDR3nt: TGTGCCAGCAGCTTAGGGGTACAGCGGGGCGCAGATACGCAGTATTTT
CDR3aa: CASSLGVQRGADTQYF

abundance: .
v_gene: TRBV6-4
d_gene: .
j_gene: TRBJ2-2
CDR3nt: TGTGCCAGCAGACCATCCGGGGGCACCGGGGAGCTGTTTTTT
CDR3aa: CASRPSGGTGELFF

abundance: few
v_gene: TRBV9
d_gene: .
j_gene: TRBJ1-1
CDR3nt: TGTGCCAGCAGCGTAAATGGAGTCGAAGCTTTCTTT
CDR3aa: CASSVNGVEAFF

abundance: .
v_gene: TRBV28
d_gene: .
j_gene: TRBJ2-7
CDR3nt: TGTGCCAGCAGTTTAAGCGGACAGCAGTACTTC
CDR3aa: CASSLSGQQYF

abundance: .
v_gene: TRBV20-1
d_gene: TRBD2
j_gene: TRBJ2-5
CDR3nt: TGCAGTGGTTCGGGAGGCGAGACCCAGTACTTC
CDR3aa: CSGSGGETQYF

abundance: .
v_gene: TRBV6-1
d_gene: TRBD1
j_gene: TRBJ2-7
CDR3nt: TGTGCCAGCCCCGGGACAGGGGGCTACGAGCAGTACTTC
CDR3aa: CASPGTGGYEQYF

abundance: once
v_gene: TRBV5-1
d_gene: TRBD1
j_gene: TRBJ2-2
CDR3nt: TGCGCCAGCAGCGTAGCAGGACAGGGTATCGGAACCGGGGAGCTGTTTTTT
CDR3aa: CASSVAGQGIGTGELFF

abundance: .
v_gene: TRBV9
d_gene: TRBD2
j_gene: TRBJ2-1
CDR3nt: TGTGCCAGCAGCGTAGGGACTAGCGGGAGTAATAATGAGCAGTTCTTC
CDR3aa: CASSVGTSGSNNEQFF

abundance: .
v_gene: TRBV4-1
d_gene: .
j_gene: TRBJ2-2
CDR3nt: TGCGCCAGCAGCCAAGTCGCGCGGAACACCGGGGAGCTGTTTTTT
CDR3aa: CASSQVARNTGELFF

abundance: .
v_gene: TRBV9
d_gene: .
j_gene: TRBJ1-1
CDR3nt: TGTGCCAGCAGCGTAGAAGCAGGAAACATGAACACTGAAGCTTTCTTT
CDR3aa: CASSVEAGNMNTEAFF

abundance: .
v_gene: TRBV6-6
d_gene: .
j_gene: TRBJ2-7
CDR3nt: TGTGCCAGCAGTCGACAGGAATCCTACGAGCAGTACTTC
CDR3aa: CASSRQESYEQYF